This TCR beta chain was captured by sequencing in a study of cytomegalovirus exposure and HLA in healthy donors. This CDR3 spans 15 amino acids. Germline V gene data show CDR1 as WNHNN and CDR2 as SYGVQD (reference sequence). J lost 8 bases, V lost 3 bases, and 5 bases had no gene match. The PCR ran on 60 Vbeta and 13 Jbeta primers. The assay was immunoSEQ multiplex PCR, and TCRdb's table has in-frame clones only and misses some. This sample has roughly 100,000 clones; around 77% occur once, and the top ten carry under 4.5%. Points from the study as a whole: Later analysis showed most CMV-associated TCR beta chains appearing HLA-restricted.

A remark on this clone: Antigen unknown.

The sequenced sample was PBMCs. The source of this sequence is a man aged 50 to 60 in good health and CMV-seropositive. The rearrangement links TRBV10-1 to TRBJ2-1, with 12 positions matching TRBD1. CDR3 protein: CASSDRDRGLYEQFF. DNA for the CDR3: TGCGCCAGCAGTGATAGGGACAGGGGGCTATATGAGCAGTTCTTC.